This entry lists 29 T cell receptor beta chains sequenced from one sample in a study of shared clonotypes between healthy human individuals. The assay was immunoSEQ multiplex PCR, and TCRdb's table has in-frame clones only and misses some. The sample shows over a million clones, around 75% of them seen only once. Sequencing input: memory CD4+ T cells sorted from blood. Specified subset: CD45RA-negative fraction. Receptor source: a man between 18 and 29 years old in good health.

The chain has TRBV7-9 and TRBJ2-5; D is ambiguous. The CDR3 has 11 residues. From germline, CDR1 is SEHNR and CDR2 FQNEAQ (reference sequence). V was clipped by 3 bases and J by 8 bases, with 7 bases between them. In DNA, the CDR3 is TGTGCCAGCAGCTTCTCCCTAACCCAGTACTTC. Translation: CASSFSLTQYF.

CDR3 protein: CASTPGGVPLSDTQYF. The DNA of the CDR3 is TGTGCCAGCACCCCAGGGGGGGTCCCCCTATCAGATACGCAGTATTTT. The chain recombines TRBV9 with TRBJ2-3; tentatively, D is TRBD1 or TRBD2 (7 bases each). Trimming shortened V by 6 bases and J by 4 bases, and 21 bases separated the two germline ends. Germline V gene lookup returns CDR1 SGDLS and CDR2 YYNGEE. The CDR3 spans 16 residues.

The V and J genes are TRBV6-6 and TRBJ1-5; a possible D gene is TRBD1 (5 bases). The germline V gene encodes CDR1 MNHNY and CDR2 SVGAGI (reference sequence). This CDR3 spans 13 amino acids. Trimming took off 9 bases at V and 2 bases at J, with 11 bases between the two ends. CDR3 sequence reads: CARRTGRNQPQHF. DNA for the CDR3: TGTGCCAGGCGGACGGGGCGCAATCAGCCCCAGCATTTT.

Concerning this clone: Distinct nucleotide sequences in the sample also encode this CDR3. The chain recombines TRBV9 with TRBJ2-3; maybe TRBD2 (5 bases). The CDR3 runs 15 residues. The V gene's germline CDR1 is SGDLS and CDR2 YYNGEE. Trimming left V 2 bases short and J 0 bases short, with 10 bases between. DNA of the CDR3: TGTGCCAGCAGCGTGTCGGGGATCAGCACAGATACGCAGTATTTT. Translated: CASSVSGISTDTQYF.

This clone was observed a handful of times. V is TRBV7-9 and J is TRBJ2-2, with D perhaps TRBD2 (6 bases). The V and J ends lost 3 bases and 1 base respectively, with 9 bases between them. The CDR3 spans 15 residues. Per germline, CDR1 SEHNR and CDR2 FQNEAQ (reference sequence). CDR3: CASSFGTVNTGELFF. The CDR3 DNA reads TGTGCCAGCAGCTTCGGGACTGTGAACACCGGGGAGCTGTTTTTT.

Remarks on this clone: A much larger clone lies one base from this, so it may be a read error. The sample holds other DNA sequences that translate to the same CDR3. The gene calls are TRBV5-6 and TRBJ1-1; a possible D gene is TRBD1 (5 bases). CDR1 and CDR2 (germline): SGHDT, YYEEEE. V dropped 2 bases and J dropped 1 base, with 6 bases sitting between them. The length of the CDR3 is 13 residues. The CDR3 here is CASSLRGNTEAFF. CDR3 DNA: TGTGCCAGCAGCTTAAGGGGGAACACTGAAGCTTTCTTT.

J is TRBJ2-5 and V is TRBV4-3, with a weak D call TRBD2 (7 bases). The V and J ends lost 0 bases and 2 bases respectively, with 25 bases between them. Germline lookup yields CDR1 LGHNA and CDR2 YSLEER. The CDR3 is made up of 20 amino acids. CDR3 residues: CASSQDYRVGYGGQQETQYF. The CDR3 bases are TGCGCCAGCAGCCAAGATTATAGAGTGGGGTACGGGGGGCAACAAGAGACCCAGTACTTC.

The chain has TRBV30 and TRBJ1-4; D is perhaps TRBD1 (6 bases). Trimming pared 3 bases from V and 5 bases from J, leaving 16 bases between. The germline CDR1 and CDR2 sequences are GTSNPN and SVGIG (reference sequence). CDR3 length: 15 amino acids. The DNA for the CDR3 is TGTGCCTGGAGCCGAGGGAGGGACATGAATGAAAAACTGTTTTTT. Its translation is CAWSRGRDMNEKLFF.

V is TRBV7-2 and J is TRBJ2-6; D is ambiguous. This CDR3 is 17 amino acids long. V lost 1 base to trimming and J lost 0 bases, with 10 bases between them. Germline CDR1 and CDR2: SGHTA and FQGNSA. The chain's CDR3 is CASSLVGLSSGANVLTF. The CDR3 nucleotides read TGTGCCAGCAGCTTAGTGGGGTTGAGCTCTGGGGCCAACGTCCTGACTTTC. The whole variable domain, filled in from reference TRBV7-2 and TRBJ2-6, reads GAGVSQSPSNKVTEKGKDVELRCDPISGHTALYWYRQSLGQGLEFLIYFQGNSAPDKSGLPSDRFSAERTGGSVSTLTIQRTQQEDSAVYLCASSLVGLSSGANVLTFGAGSRLTVL.

The chain links TRBV9 to TRBJ2-2, with D tentatively TRBD2 (6 bases). CDR1 SGDLS and CDR2 YYNGEE come from the germline V gene. The CDR3 contains 15 residues. V lost 3 bases and J lost 7, with 16 bases in between. The CDR3 bases are TGTGCCAGCAGCGCCCGACTAGTCGTCGGCGGGGAGCTGTTTTTT. Protein product: CASSARLVVGGELFF.

About this clone itself: Other DNA sequences in the sample encode the same CDR3. V usage is TRBV5-1 and J usage is TRBJ1-1; D is perhaps TRBD1 (5 bases). The V end lost 0 bases, the J end lost 2 bases, and 8 bases lay between the germline ends. The CDR3 sequence is 14 residues long. Germline V lookup: CDR1 SGHRS, CDR2 YFSETQ. In nucleotides, the CDR3 is TGCGCCAGCAGCTTGGAGGGACCAAACACTGAAGCTTTCTTT. Protein sequence: CASSLEGPNTEAFF.

With respect to this clone: The same CDR3 is also encoded by other DNA sequences in this sample. The V call is TRBV6-5, the J call TRBJ2-3, with 10 positions matching TRBD1. The CDR3 sequence is 13 residues long. Germline trimming cut 5 bases from V and 6 bases from J; bases unmatched to any gene: 2. CDR1 and CDR2 from the germline V gene are MNHEY and SVGAGI. The CDR3 region has the DNA TGTGCCAGCAGTCGACAGGGGGCGGATACGCAGTATTTT. Residues: CASSRQGADTQYF.

The chain employs TRBV6-4 and TRBJ2-7; 9 bases match TRBD1. Germline CDR1 MRHNA, CDR2 SNTAGT. V gave up 2 bases and J gave up 2 bases; unmatched junction bases: 4. CDR3 length: 15 residues. CDR3: CASSDGTGITYEQYF. CDR3 coding DNA: TGTGCCAGCAGTGACGGGACAGGGATAACCTACGAGCAGTACTTC.

This sequence joins TRBV5-1 and TRBJ1-2, with 9 positions matching TRBD1. The CDR3 length is 15 residues. Germline trimming cut 1 base from V and 8 bases from J; bases unmatched to any gene: 9. Germline-derived CDR1 and CDR2 are SGHRS and YFSETQ. Here the CDR3 reads CASSLTDRGVGGYTF. CDR3 DNA: TGCGCCAGCAGCTTGACAGACAGGGGGGTCGGCGGCTACACCTTC. The whole variable domain, remainder taken from reference TRBV5-1 and TRBJ1-2, is KAGVTQTPRYLIKTRGQQVTLSCSPISGHRSVSWYQQTPGQGLQFLFEYFSETQRNKGNFPGRFSGRQFSNSRSEMNVSTLELGDSALYLCASSLTDRGVGGYTFGSGTRLTVV.

A single count supports this clone. The sample carries other DNA sequences with the same CDR3. The chain carries TRBV5-1 and TRBJ2-7; D is uncertain. The CDR3 runs 12 residues. The germline V gene has CDR1 SGHRS and CDR2 YFSETQ. V lost 0 bases, J lost 6 bases, and 7 bases lay in between. In DNA, the CDR3 is TGCGCCAGCAGCTTGGGTGGCAGCGAGCAGTACTTC. Translation gives CASSLGGSEQYF.

The gene calls are TRBV5-1 and TRBJ1-5; tentative D call: TRBD1 (6 bases). The germline CDR1 and CDR2 sequences are SGHRS and YFSETQ. This CDR3 is 14 amino acids long. V dropped 0 bases and J dropped 7 bases, with 11 bases sitting between them. CDR3 residues: CASSLGGPGQPQHF. CDR3 DNA: TGCGCCAGCAGCTTGGGGGGGCCCGGGCAGCCCCAGCATTTT.

In the case of this clone: At one of its ends the junction is not consistent with the germline gene, which may arise from a read error. This chain joins TRBV2 and TRBJ1-2, with 7 bases identical to TRBD1. From germline, CDR1 is SNHLY and CDR2 FYNNEI. CDR3 length: 14 amino acids. The DNA of the CDR3 is TGTGCCAGCAGCGAAGTGACAGGGAGCTATGGCTACACCTTC. Its protein is CASSEVTGSYGYTF.

The chain couples TRBV21-1 to TRBJ1-5; the table calls TRBD1, which could not be checked here. TRBV21-1 is a pseudogene segment. There are 13 residues in the CDR3. CDR3 nucleotide sequence: TGTGCCAGCGAAGGGGGTAGCAATCAGCCCCAGCATTTT. Its translation: CASEGGSNQPQHF.

This rearrangement joins TRBV15 to TRBJ1-4, with 9 bases aligning to TRBD1. Germline loops: CDR1 LNHNV, CDR2 YYDKDF (reference sequence). V shed 6 bases, J shed 8 bases, and the junction held 7 bases outside the gene matches. This CDR3 is built from 14 residues. The CDR3, as DNA: TGTGCCACCAGAAGGACAGGGGTAGGAGAAAAACTGTTTTTT. Residues: CATRRTGVGEKLFF.

This rearrangement joins TRBV6-1 to TRBJ2-3; 10 bases map to TRBD2. CDR1 MNHNS and CDR2 SASEGT come from the germline V gene. The junction had 10 bases not matched to a gene; V was cut back by 7 bases and J by 9 bases. The CDR3 runs 14 residues. CDR3 protein: CASKSGGAQVTQYF. The CDR3 DNA follows: TGTGCCAGCAAGAGCGGGGGGGCGCAGGTGACGCAGTATTTT.

This chain links TRBV15 with TRBJ2-1; D remains unclear. The CDR3 is 14 residues long. V lost 5 bases, J lost 7 bases, and 15 bases lay in between. The germline CDR1 and CDR2 sequences are LNHNV and YYDKDF (reference sequence). CDR3 DNA sequence: TGTGCCACCAGCGGCGGTGAGATGAGAAATGAGCAGTTCTTC. Translation: CATSGGEMRNEQFF.

The chain joins TRBV2 to TRBJ1-3; 8 bases align to TRBD1. The CDR3 has 14 residues. Germline V gene sequence: CDR1 SNHLY, CDR2 FYNNEI. After removal of 5 bases from V and 6 bases from J, the junction contained 6 bases not matched to a gene. The CDR3 spells CASSYGQGKNTIYF. The CDR3 nucleotides read TGTGCCAGCAGTTATGGACAGGGTAAAAACACCATATATTTT.

The V and J genes are TRBV19 and TRBJ1-1, with D unresolved. Germline CDR1 and CDR2: LNHDA and SQIVND (reference sequence). This CDR3 is 15 amino acids long. With 4 bases removed from V and 5 bases from J, the gap between germline ends came to 17 bases. CDR3 loop: CASSRLERRRTEAFF. The CDR3 nucleotides are TGTGCCAGTAGTAGATTAGAAAGGAGGCGGACTGAAGCTTTCTTT.

This rearrangement joins TRBV5-1 to TRBJ2-7; D is tentatively TRBD1 or TRBD2 (6 bases each). This CDR3 comprises 15 residues. Between the trimmed V and J ends, which lost 0 bases and 3 bases, there was a span of 13 bases. Germline CDR1 reads SGHRS; CDR2 reads YFSETQ. Here the CDR3 reads CASSLDGRGGYEQYF. The CDR3 DNA reads TGCGCCAGCAGCTTGGACGGCAGGGGAGGCTACGAGCAGTACTTC.

V is TRBV29-1 and J is TRBJ1-1; perhaps TRBD1 as D (6 bases). Germline assignment: CDR1 SQVTM and CDR2 ANQGSEA. Trimming cost V 5 bases and J 11 bases, with 18 bases left between them. The CDR3 contains 12 residues. The CDR3 region is CSVYTGNLGAFF. DNA for the CDR3: TGCAGCGTTTACACAGGGAATCTTGGCGCTTTCTTT.

Comment on this clone: A clone one base away is much larger, so this may be a read error. This sample includes further DNA sequences coding for the same CDR3. This chain links TRBV5-1 with TRBJ1-6; D remains unclear. V was pared by 5 bases and J by 0 bases, with 6 bases between. The germline gives CDR1 SGHRS, CDR2 YFSETQ. This CDR3 spans 14 amino acids. Here the CDR3 reads CASSSSSYNSPLHF. The CDR3 DNA reads as TGCGCCAGCAGTTCAAGCTCCTATAATTCACCCCTCCACTTT.

The chain is built from TRBV6-4 and TRBJ2-4, with D perhaps TRBD1 or TRBD2 (5 bases each). CDR3 length: 17 residues. Between the trimmed V and J ends, which lost 3 bases and 1 base, there was a span of 16 bases. CDR1 and CDR2 from the germline V gene are MRHNA and SNTAGT. CDR3 sequence: CASSEAPGTGAKNIQYF. CDR3 nucleotide sequence: TGTGCCAGCAGTGAAGCGCCCGGGACGGGGGCCAAAAACATTCAGTACTTC.

The genes are TRBV9 and TRBJ1-2, with 9 positions matching TRBD1. The CDR3 is made up of 14 amino acids. In germline, CDR1 is SGDLS, CDR2 YYNGEE. With V trimmed by 5 bases and J by 5 bases, 7 bases remained unmatched. CDR3 sequence reads: CASSLRDRVYGYTF. The DNA for the CDR3 is TGTGCCAGCAGTCTCCGGGACAGGGTTTATGGCTACACCTTC.

This clone was picked up a small number of times. This sequence joins TRBV30 and TRBJ1-6; 8 bases line up with TRBD1. The ends lost 2 bases at V and 7 bases at J; junction bases unmatched: 4. The CDR3 runs to 14 residues. Germline CDR1 is GTSNPN and CDR2 is SVGIG (reference sequence). As DNA, the CDR3 is TGTGCCTGGAGTAGTACAGGGGGGAATTCACCCCTCCACTTT. Translation gives CAWSSTGGNSPLHF.